Listed here is a single T cell receptor (beta chain). Antigen: not known. The germline gives CDR1 LNHNV, CDR2 YYDKDF (reference sequence). Between the trimmed V and J ends, which lost 6 bases and 6 bases, there was a span of 18 bases. This CDR3 comprises 14 residues. Libraries were prepared by immunoSEQ multiplex PCR; TCRdb keeps only in-frame clonotypes and omits some of them. The data contain approximately 20,000 clones, over 80% of them singletons. These data belong to a study of PD-1 blockade in classical Hodgkin lymphoma. Specified time point: newly diagnosed, previously untreated cHL patient sample. The CD4+ T cells used were purified from thawed PBMCs through magnetic negative selection. Study observations and caveats: Newly diagnosed patients reportedly trailed healthy donors in baseline TCR diversity.

The sequenced material came from CD4+ T cells from blood. The genes are TRBV15 and TRBJ2-7, with a weak D call TRBD2 (6 bases). The TCR comes from a human donor with classical Hodgkin lymphoma. The CDR3 coding sequence is TGTGCCACCAGATCGACTAGAAGACCGGGCGAGCAGTACTTC. Translation gives CATRSTRRPGEQYF.